This T cell receptor beta chain was identified during a study of control samples from healthy donors and cancer patients. Assay used: immunoSEQ multiplex PCR; TCRdb lists only in-frame clones, some missing. The data show tens of thousands of clones, 88% seen once. This clone came up once. The TCR was taken from a woman in her seventies in good health. Sequenced: blood.

In nucleotides, the CDR3 is TGTGCCAGCAGCCAATCATCCGGGGTGAATGAGCAGTTCTTC. Translated, it gives CASSQSSGVNEQFF. The chain is built from TRBV3-1 (or the pseudogene TRBV3-2) and TRBJ2-1, with D maybe TRBD2 (5 bases). The germline V gene has CDR1 LGHDT and CDR2 YNNKEL (reference sequence). The V gene lost 2 bases and the J gene lost 7 bases, with 12 bases spanning the gap. The CDR3 extends over 14 amino acids.